This TCR beta chain comes out of a study of T cells after yellow fever vaccination (dated by TCRdb to about 2019). Background for the entire study: The SMART-Seq v4 Ultra Low Input RNA kit was used to prepare libraries from fractions with low cell numbers. Blood was drawn at multiple timepoints before and after primary and secondary immunization, with bulk PBMC replicates and cell subsets isolated. To track T-cell clones before and after primary and booster YFV17D yellow fever vaccination, bulk TCR alpha and beta repertoires were sequenced longitudinally. Two healthy male donors made up the cohort, one aged 18 to 30 years and the other aged 30 to 40 years.

Interpreted using the paper, the treatment or condition label stands for: live attenuated yellow fever vaccine strain. A standard Ficoll-Paque protocol was used to isolate PBMCs from peripheral blood. CD4 and CD8 T-cell fractions were isolated with Dynabeads CD4 and CD8 positive selection kits. TriZol was used to extract RNA from bulk PBMCs, CD4 and CD8 fractions, and dextramer-positive and dextramer-negative fractions. Sequencing instrument: Illumina NovaSeq 6000. Synthesis of TCR cDNA relied on 5'RACE template switching, a step that introduced a universal primer site along with unique molecular identifiers. Priming of cDNA synthesis was performed from both the TCR alpha and TCR beta constant segments. Library amplification used two PCR steps, and the second PCR step added sample barcodes and sequencing adapters. Sequencing of libraries was done on Illumina HiSeq 2500 (2x100 bp) or NovaSeq (2x150 bp). As for how the authors treated the data: Reads were demultiplexed and collapsed into UMI consensus sequences with MIGEC, and V(D)J alignment was performed with MiXCR. Vaccine-responding clonotypes were identified with edgeR using replicate PBMC samples, with FDR below 0.01 and a log2 fold change above 5 up to day 15 being required. CD4 or CD8 identity was assigned to each bulk clonotype according to whether the clonotype was present at higher abundance in the sequenced CD4 repertoire or the sequenced CD8 repertoire. The public reads were reprocessed in TCRdb via fastp at Q25 and MiXCR, keeping in-frame beta chains. Records with the same CDR3 protein are collapsed into one entry carrying the most frequent genes and DNA. The V and J calls follow TCRdb's processing rather than the paper's. Recorded for this sample are 150,000 to 200,000 distinct CDR3 sequences; approximately 11% of them occurred a single time. Of the sample, approximately 34% falls within the top ten clones.

In regard to this clonotype: Its antigen is still unknown. No much larger clonotype is one base removed from it; base qualities were not supplied.

What the authors observed across the whole study: A small share of clonotypes occurred in both CD4 and CD8 compartments, likely arising from convergent recombination. Because abundant contaminating clonotypes from the bulk population could be contained in FACS-sorted repertoires, computational filtering was required. The secondary T-cell response was weaker than the primary response but faster, peaking on day 5 instead of day 15. Because the study included only a couple of donors, the extent to which the findings can be generalized is limited. Most clones expanded after primary vaccination were re-detected after the booster (almost 98% of CD4 and approximately 89% of CD8), suggesting broad memory maintenance.

The germline V gene encodes CDR1 MNHEY and CDR2 SVGEGT. Including cysteine and phenylalanine, the CDR3 has 14 amino acids. Only the CDR3 DNA stays, 42 bases, in frame from base 1. The junction shows trimming of 5 bases on V and 9 bases on J, plus 14 bases between the germline ends. The sample consisted of CD8+ T cells sorted from PBMCs, taken 15 days after the yellow fever booster vaccination. The rearranged segments are TRBV6-2 or TRBV6-3 and TRBJ1-6, with the D gene not clear enough to name. The receptor was derived from a young man who received the YFV17D yellow fever vaccine. Here the CDR3 is given as CASSPRGSGSPLHF. The base sequence is TGTGCCAGCAGTCCGCGGGGATCGGGTTCACCCCTCCACTTT.